This TCR beta chain was identified in a study of blood T cell repertoires in COVID-19. Study information: Some COVID-19 samples were acute and others convalescent; all came from the United States, Italy and Spain. From T cells, B-cell-depleted T cells, or PBMCs came the material, which was cDNA or gDNA.

This clone was counted once. The J segment lost 4 bases and the V segment lost 5 bases, leaving 6 bases of the junction unmatched. CDR1 is SGHAT and CDR2 is FQDESV in the germline V gene (reference sequence). The CDR3 is 14 amino acids. The authors' processing: Amplifying reference gene primers gave estimates of nucleated cell counts. Here immunoSEQ multiplex PCR was the method, and the copy in TCRdb shows in-frame clones only, minus some. V, J and clone size reflect that table, while D and trimming were determined from the DNA. The sample records around 170,000 clones, roughly nine tenths being singletons.

Sequencing was carried out using peripheral blood. This chain connects TRBV11-1 to TRBJ1-1, with 8 positions matching TRBD1. This TCR was recovered from a man aged 55 to 70 with acute or convalescent COVID-19. CDR3 amino acids: CASSHGQGFTEAFF. Here the CDR3 DNA reads TGTGCCAGCAGCCACGGACAGGGCTTCACTGAAGCTTTCTTT.